The next 21 T cell receptor beta chains were all read from a single sample in a study of T cell changes during pregnancy in multiple sclerosis (dated by TCRdb to the late 2010s). The protocol used for the library was the immunoSEQ multiplex PCR assay. TCRdb limited this immuneACCESS table to in-frame rearrangements with V and J called. A share of clones is missing; checked studies link under half to unresolved V genes, and the rest is unexplained. The sample table records tens of thousands of clones; roughly 92% of these occur just once. Together, the top ten hold less than 2% of the sample. The sequencing here drew on peripheral blood, taken in the second trimester of pregnancy. These receptors all come from a female donor with multiple sclerosis, enrolled in a pregnancy study.

The CDR3 is CASSEARVQGAGELFF. The CDR3 nucleotides read TGTGCCAGCAGTGAAGCGCGGGTGCAGGGGGCCGGGGAGCTGTTTTTT. The chain links TRBV6-1 to TRBJ2-2; TRBD1 matches at 7 bases. Germline V gene data show CDR1 as MNHNS and CDR2 as SASEGT. There are 16 residues in the CDR3. J gave up 6 bases and V 0 bases, and 7 bases lay outside the gene matches.

This clone was counted between two and nine times. The V and J genes are TRBV19 and TRBJ1-2; TRBD1 agrees at 9 bases. Germline-derived CDR1 and CDR2 are LNHDA and SQIVND (reference sequence). V lost 6 bases to trimming and J lost 4 bases; unmatched junction nucleotides: 0. The CDR3 loop spans 12 amino acids. The CDR3 sequence: CASRTGGYGYTF. The CDR3 nucleotides are TGTGCCAGTAGGACAGGGGGCTATGGCTACACCTTC.

The chain carries TRBV7-8 and TRBJ2-7, with a tentative D call TRBD1 (5 bases). V dropped 5 bases and J dropped 2 bases, with 16 bases sitting between them. CDR3 length equals 15 residues. CDR1 is SGHVS and CDR2 is FQNEAQ in the germline V gene. Written as DNA, the CDR3 is TGTGCCAGCAGCCCGAGGACAAGCCCGACCTACGAGCAGTACTTC. Its protein product is CASSPRTSPTYEQYF.

This rearrangement joins TRBV5-1 to TRBJ1-4, with a possible D match to TRBD1 (6 bases). This CDR3 comprises 17 residues. The germline CDR1 and CDR2 sequences are SGHRS and YFSETQ. The V gene lost 3 bases and the J gene lost 4 bases, with 19 bases spanning the gap. In DNA form, the CDR3 reads TGCGCCAGCAGCTACAACCCTCTGAGGGGGAGTAATGAAAAACTGTTTTTT. It specifies CASSYNPLRGSNEKLFF.

The genes are TRBV7-6 and TRBJ2-2, with D perhaps matching TRBD2 (6 bases). Germline-derived CDR1 and CDR2 are SGHVS and FNYEAQ. The CDR3 is 16 amino acids. The V and J ends lost 1 base and 3 bases respectively, with 12 bases between them. The chain's CDR3 is CASSLVAGPDTGELFF. In DNA, the CDR3 is TGTGCCAGCAGCTTAGTTGCGGGGCCCGACACCGGGGAGCTGTTTTTT.

The CDR3 protein is CSGGHGDTEAFF. CDR3 coding DNA: TGCAGCGGTGGGCACGGGGACACTGAAGCTTTCTTT. This chain uses TRBV29-1 with TRBJ1-1, with D unclear. The V gene's germline CDR1 is SQVTM and CDR2 ANQGSEA. V was cut by 7 bases and J by 3 bases, with 12 bases left in between. The CDR3 loop spans 12 amino acids.

V and J are TRBV2 and TRBJ2-5, with D perhaps TRBD1 (5 bases). The germline CDR1 and CDR2 sequences are SNHLY and FYNNEI. Deletions cut 1 base from V and 4 bases from J, with 7 bases between. This CDR3 has 13 amino acids. The CDR3 DNA follows: TGTGCCAGCAGTGAAGAGGGGCGAGAGACCCAGTACTTC. This codes for CASSEEGRETQYF.

V usage is TRBV18 and J usage is TRBJ2-1; D perhaps matches TRBD2 (5 bases). The germline CDR1 and CDR2 sequences are KGHSH and LQKENI. Trimming removed 6 bases at V and 7 bases at J, with 22 bases between. The CDR3 sequence is 16 residues long. DNA of the CDR3: TGTGCCAGCTCCCTTAGTCGGGGTGCCGGCGGGAATGAGCAGTTCTTC. It specifies CASSLSRGAGGNEQFF.

The V and J genes are TRBV11-2 and TRBJ1-2; D gene ambiguous. V was shortened by 1 base and J by 8 bases, with 20 bases between the two germline ends. CDR3 size: 16 residues. Per germline, CDR1 SGHAT and CDR2 FQNNGV. CDR3 region: CASSLGTVSAAGGYTF. The CDR3 DNA reads as TGTGCCAGCAGCTTAGGCACGGTGAGTGCGGCCGGAGGCTACACCTTC.

V usage is TRBV5-1 and J usage is TRBJ2-7; D is unresolved. V was pared by 4 bases and J by 5 bases, with 13 bases between. CDR3 size: 13 residues. Germline-derived CDR1 and CDR2 are SGHRS and YFSETQ. CDR3 sequence reads: CASSSGPHNEQYF. The CDR3 DNA sequence: TGCGCCAGCAGCAGTGGGCCTCACAACGAGCAGTACTTC.

This clone was detected only once. This chain connects TRBV10-3 to TRBJ1-5; a possible D gene is TRBD1 (6 bases). The germline V gene encodes CDR1 ENHRY and CDR2 SYGVKD. V gave up 8 bases and J gave up 7 bases, with 18 bases separating them. This CDR3 comprises 14 residues. The CDR3 sequence: CAIGGGQGEQPQHF. The CDR3 nucleotides are TGTGCCATCGGGGGGGGGCAGGGTGAGCAGCCCCAGCATTTT.

The chain couples TRBV28 to TRBJ2-7; 9 bases agree with TRBD2. There are 15 residues in the CDR3. Germline CDR1 and CDR2: MDHEN and SYDVKM. Unmatched junction bases numbered 4, after V lost 2 bases and J lost 2 bases. The CDR3 nucleotides read TGTGCCAGCAGTTTACCTAGCGGGAAGACCTACGAGCAGTACTTC. This codes for CASSLPSGKTYEQYF.

The chain joins TRBV19 to TRBJ1-2; TRBD1 might be the D (5 bases). The V gene lost 6 bases and the J gene lost 3 bases, with 23 bases spanning the gap. This CDR3 is built from 17 residues. Germline V gene sequence: CDR1 LNHDA, CDR2 SQIVND (reference sequence). CDR3: CASSTRGREGRDYGYTF. CDR3 DNA: TGTGCCAGTAGCACCCGAGGTCGGGAGGGACGTGACTATGGCTACACCTTC.

The chain joins TRBV7-3 to TRBJ2-1; 8 nucleotides line up with TRBD2. Germline V CDR1 and CDR2: SGHTA, FQGTGA. V shed 0 bases, J shed 4 bases, and the junction held 2 bases outside the gene matches. The CDR3 spans 15 residues. The CDR3 is CASSLTSGIYNEQFF. The CDR3, as DNA: TGTGCCAGCAGCTTAACTAGCGGGATTTACAATGAGCAGTTCTTC.

CDR3 in DNA: TGTGCCAGCAGTTCAACAGGGGAACCCACAGATACGCAGTATTTT. Amino acid sequence: CASSSTGEPTDTQYF. J is TRBJ2-3 and V is TRBV28, with 7 bases that match TRBD1. After removal of 4 bases from V and 2 bases from J, the junction contained 6 bases not matched to a gene. The germline V gene encodes CDR1 MDHEN and CDR2 SYDVKM. The CDR3 consists of 15 residues.

V usage is TRBV7-6 and J usage is TRBJ2-7; D unclear. Trimming took off 3 bases at V and 2 bases at J, with 14 bases between the two ends. The CDR3 loop spans 15 amino acids. Per germline, CDR1 SGHVS and CDR2 FNYEAQ. The CDR3 DNA follows: TGTGCCAGCAGCTTTTTGGTTGGAGAACCCTACGAGCAGTACTTC. It translates to CASSFLVGEPYEQYF.

The chain has TRBV5-1 and TRBJ2-4; possible D gene TRBD1, 5 bases. V was trimmed by 1 base and J by 3 bases, leaving 8 bases between them. Germline CDR1 SGHRS, CDR2 YFSETQ. This CDR3 spans 14 amino acids. The CDR3 coding sequence is TGCGCCAGCAGCTTGACCGACAGCAAAAACATTCAGTACTTC. Its protein product is CASSLTDSKNIQYF.

This chain links TRBV6-5 with TRBJ1-2; 7 nucleotides line up with TRBD1. J lost 3 bases, V lost 6 bases, and 4 bases had no gene match. This CDR3 region has 13 residues. Germline V gene sequence: CDR1 MNHEY, CDR2 SVGAGI. The CDR3: CASSLDRDYGYTF. CDR3 nucleotides: TGTGCCAGCAGCCTCGACAGGGACTATGGCTACACCTTC.

The chain carries TRBV5-1 and TRBJ2-4; 8 bases match TRBD2. Losses at the gene ends were 0 bases for V and 11 bases for J; bases not matched to a gene: 13. Germline V gene sequence: CDR1 SGHRS, CDR2 YFSETQ. The CDR3 runs 16 residues. CDR3 nucleotide sequence: TGCGCCAGCAGCTTGGTCTCTAGCGGGCCGGAGTCCCTTCAGTACTTC. The encoded protein is CASSLVSSGPESLQYF. The full variable domain, with the rest looked up from reference TRBV5-1 and TRBJ2-4, is KAGVTQTPRYLIKTRGQQVTLSCSPISGHRSVSWYQQTPGQGLQFLFEYFSETQRNKGNFPGRFSGRQFSNSRSEMNVSTLELGDSALYLCASSLVSSGPESLQYFGAGTRLSVL.

The rearrangement links TRBV7-9 to TRBJ2-5, with D possibly being TRBD2 (5 bases). Germline V gives CDR1 SEHNR, CDR2 FQNEAQ (reference sequence). The V and J ends lost 4 bases and 4 bases respectively, with 19 bases between them. The CDR3 runs 16 residues. In DNA, the CDR3 is TGTGCCAGCAGCTCCAAGCCGGGAACCCTGGGAGAGACCCAGTACTTC. It codes for CASSSKPGTLGETQYF. Variable domain in full (rest from reference TRBV7-9 and TRBJ2-5): DTGVSQNPRHKITKRGQNVTFRCDPISEHNRLYWYRQTLGQGPEFLTYFQNEAQLEKSRLLSDRFSAERPKGSFSTLEIQRTEQGDSAMYLCASSSKPGTLGETQYFGPGTRLLVL.

This chain joins TRBV7-9 and TRBJ2-2, with 14 bases that match TRBD2. Germline-derived CDR1 and CDR2 are SEHNR and FQNEAQ (reference sequence). This CDR3 comprises 18 residues. With V trimmed by 6 bases and J by 2 bases, 8 bases remained unmatched. The CDR3 sequence: CASRPRTSGGPNTGELFF. CDR3 in DNA: TGTGCCAGCAGACCTCGGACTAGCGGGGGGCCTAACACCGGGGAGCTGTTTTTT.